This is a list of T cell receptor beta chains from one sample in a study of B cell selection in AIRE deficiency. Profiling relied on immunoSEQ multiplex PCR, and the TCRdb table lists in-frame clones only, not all of them. The repertoire has approximately 26,000 clones, around 93% of them found once; the top ten carry around 1.2%. Sequenced sample: CD4+CD25+ Tregs sorted from PBMCs. All receptors come from a human donor in good health. Each CDR3 is given with its conserved first and last residue. D genes are given only for firm matches. The size field is filled for only some rows; it gives once, few, many or a size class.

TRBV28	NA	NA	TRBJ2-7	TGTGCCAGCAGTTCGGGATTCTACGAGCAGTACTTC	CASSSGFYEQYF
TRBV2	NA	TRBD1	TRBJ1-2	TGTGCCAGCAGTGCCGGGACAGGAAACTATGGCTACACCTTC	CASSAGTGNYGYTF
TRBV2	NA	NA	TRBJ1-2	TGTGCCAGCAGTCAAGGGGTTAACTATGGCTACACCTTC	CASSQGVNYGYTF
TRBV7-9	NA	NA	TRBJ1-2	TGTGCCAGCAGCTTAGCGAGTGCAGTTGTCAGAGGCTACACCTTC	CASSLASAVVRGYTF
TRBV11-2	NA	TRBD1	TRBJ2-4	TGTGCCAGCAGCCGTAGGAGGGACAGGGGAGGAAACATTCAGTACTTC	CASSRRRDRGGNIQYF
TRBV7-3	NA	NA	TRBJ1-1	TGTGCCAGCAGCTCCACGAGACTGAACACTGAAGCTTTCTTT	CASSSTRLNTEAFF
TRBV19	NA	TRBD1	TRBJ2-5	TGTGCCAGTAGTTCCCGACAGGGACAAGAGACCCAGTACTTC	CASSSRQGQETQYF
TRBV5-1	NA	TRBD2	TRBJ2-3	TGCGCCAGCAGCTCCCCTAAGCTAGCGGGGATAGATACGCAGTATTTT	CASSSPKLAGIDTQYF
TRBV30	NA	NA	TRBJ1-2	TGTGCCTGGAGTGTACAATCGAGCTACACCTTC	CAWSVQSSYTF
TRBV6-6	NA	NA	TRBJ1-2	TGTGCCAGCAGGGTACAGGGCCGGGGCTACACCTTC	CASRVQGRGYTF
TRBV6-5	NA	NA	TRBJ1-2	TGTGCCAGCAGTTACTCGAACAGAAACTATGGCTACACCTTC	CASSYSNRNYGYTF
TRBV27	NA	NA	TRBJ2-1	TGTGCCAGCACCAAGAGCGGCTACAATGAGCAGTTCTTC	CASTKSGYNEQFF
TRBV19	NA	NA	TRBJ1-2	TGTGCCAGTAGTCCAGACACCTATGGCTACACCTTC	CASSPDTYGYTF
TRBV15	once	NA	TRBJ1-5	TGTGCCACCAGCAGAGTCCGGGAGAGCAATCAGCCCCAGCATTTT	CATSRVRESNQPQHF
TRBV18	NA	NA	TRBJ1-2	TGTGCCAGCTCCCCAACGGCACAGGGTGGCTATGGCTACACCTTC	CASSPTAQGGYGYTF
TRBV5-1	NA	NA	TRBJ2-5	TGCGCCAGCAGCCTACCCGACTACGAGACCCAGTACTTC	CASSLPDYETQYF
TRBV10-2	NA	NA	TRBJ1-1	TGCGCCAGCAGTGAGTCGAGGCCCGAAGCTTTCTTT	CASSESRPEAFF
TRBV30	NA	NA	TRBJ2-7	TGTGCCCGAACCGACGGAGTCTCCTACGAGCAGTACTTC	CARTDGVSYEQYF
TRBV10-3	NA	NA	TRBJ1-2	TGTGCCATCGGGCTAAGGACGTCCTATGGCTACACCTTC	CAIGLRTSYGYTF
TRBV14	NA	NA	TRBJ2-3	TGTGCCAGCAGCCAAGATTCCGGGCGAGGCACAGATACGCAGTATTTT	CASSQDSGRGTDTQYF
TRBV9	NA	TRBD2	TRBJ2-5	TGTGCCAGCAGCGTTACCGGTCACGCGGGAGAGGAGACCCAGTACTTC	CASSVTGHAGEETQYF
TRBV5-5	NA	NA	TRBJ1-4	TGTGCCAGCAGCCTGGGGGGCCAGATCAATGAAAAACTGTTTTTT	CASSLGGQINEKLFF
TRBV7-2	few	NA	TRBJ1-6	TGTGCCAGCAGCTTAGCGTTTTCACCCCTCCACTTT	CASSLAFSPLHF
TRBV5-1	few	NA	TRBJ1-6	TGCGCCAGCAGCTCGGGCCTCAATAATTCACCCCTCCACTTT	CASSSGLNNSPLHF
TRBV19	NA	NA	TRBJ1-1	TGTGCCAGTAGCCTTCTCCCGAACACTGAAGCTTTCTTT	CASSLLPNTEAFF
TRBV2	NA	TRBD1	TRBJ1-2	TGTGCCAGCAGTTGGGACAGGGGCAACTATGGCTACACCTTC	CASSWDRGNYGYTF
TRBV5-1	NA	NA	TRBJ1-2	TGCGCCAGCAGCTTGGGAACCGCTAACTATGGCTACACCTTC	CASSLGTANYGYTF
TRBV5-6	NA	NA	TRBJ1-4	TGTGCCAGCAGCTTATGGACACGTGAAAAACTGTTTTTT	CASSLWTREKLFF
TRBV6-5	NA	NA	TRBJ1-3	TGTGCCAGCAGTACATCTTACCGCGGGGGAAACACCATATATTTT	CASSTSYRGGNTIYF
TRBV7-2	NA	TRBD1	TRBJ2-6	TGTGCCAGCAGCGATGGGAAGGGGACAGGGGGTACTGGGGCCAACGTCCTGACTTTC	CASSDGKGTGGTGANVLTF
TRBV6-5	NA	NA	TRBJ1-3	TGTGCCAGCAGGGGACGCATCTCTGGAAACACCATATATTTT	CASRGRISGNTIYF
TRBV19	NA	TRBD1	TRBJ2-3	TGTGCCATAGGAGGGACAGGTGGCACAGATACGCAGTATTTT	CAIGGTGGTDTQYF
TRBV5-6	NA	TRBD1	TRBJ1-4	TGTGCCAGCAGCATATTCGGGACAGTTAATGAAAAACTGTTTTTT	CASSIFGTVNEKLFF
TRBV10-3	NA	TRBD1	TRBJ1-5	TGTGCCATCAGTGGAACAGGGGACAATCAGCCCCAGCATTTT	CAISGTGDNQPQHF
TRBV7-8	NA	NA	TRBJ1-2	TGTGCCAGCAGCCCTCAAAACCGGGACATCAACTATGGCTACACCTTC	CASSPQNRDINYGYTF
TRBV4-3	once	NA	TRBJ2-7	TGCGCCAGCAGCCAAGCCCTTGGGACGCACGTACGGAACGAGCAGTACTTC	CASSQALGTHVRNEQYF
TRBV6-1	NA	NA	TRBJ2-1	TGTGCCAGCAGGAAACAGGTAACCAATGAGCAGTTCTTC	CASRKQVTNEQFF
TRBV27	NA	TRBD1	TRBJ2-5	TGTGCCAGCAGTTTATGGGGACAGGCCCAAGAGACCCAGTACTTC	CASSLWGQAQETQYF
TRBV5-1	NA	TRBD1	TRBJ1-2	TGCGCCAGCAGCTCGGGACAGGTTAGAGGCTATGGCTACACCTTC	CASSSGQVRGYGYTF
TRBV5-5	few	NA	TRBJ1-2	TGTGCCAGCAGCTTGGCGGCAGGCAGAGGCTATGGCTACACCTTC	CASSLAAGRGYGYTF
TRBV19	NA	TRBD1	TRBJ2-6	TGTGCCAGTAGACCGGGACAGGGTGTCTCTGGGGCCAACGTCCTGACTTTC	CASRPGQGVSGANVLTF
TRBV18	NA	TRBD1	TRBJ1-1	TGTGCCAGCTCACCCTCCCGGGACAGGGGCACTGAAGCTTTCTTT	CASSPSRDRGTEAFF
TRBV5-4	NA	TRBD2	TRBJ2-3	TGTGCCAGCAGCTTGGCTAGCGGGGACACAGATACGCAGTATTTT	CASSLASGDTDTQYF
TRBV27	NA	NA	TRBJ1-5	TGTGCCAGCAGCCGGGGAGGGGATAGCAATCAGCCCCAGCATTTT	CASSRGGDSNQPQHF
TRBV2	NA	TRBD1	TRBJ2-2	TGTGCCAGCAGTGAGACAGGGCAGAACACCGGGGAGCTGTTTTTT	CASSETGQNTGELFF